This TCR beta chain stems from a study of cytomegalovirus exposure and HLA in healthy donors. A multiplex PCR was run with 60 Vbeta primers and 13 Jbeta primers. Profiling relied on immunoSEQ multiplex PCR, and the TCRdb table lists in-frame clones only, not all of them. The sample holds about 120,000 clones; around 80% are singletons and the top ten take 2% to 3%. From germline, CDR1 is SGHTA and CDR2 FQGNSA. V was pared by 4 bases and J by 5 bases, with 5 bases of the junction left unmatched. The CDR3 covers 14 residues. This clone occurred once. The receptor's source is a female donor in good health and CMV-seronegative. The chain links TRBV7-2 to TRBJ2-5; 9 nucleotides match TRBD2. The specimen was PBMCs. The CDR3 is CASSSSGVRETQYF. The DNA of the CDR3 is TGTGCCAGCAGCTCTAGCGGGGTGAGGGAGACCCAGTACTTC.